This T cell receptor (beta chain) emerged from a study of T cell repertoires in cytomegalovirus infection. Study at large: Both CMV infection and a matching HLA type were indicated by public TCR beta signatures. General study findings and limits: In two of eight donors, the top clonotype was HLA-C-restricted CMV-specific. CMV carriers with the relevant HLA were identified by cumulative public TCR beta family frequency.

TCRdb redid the calling of the reads with MiXCR, one entry per CDR3 protein. The sample has approximately 160,000 distinct CDR3 sequences, roughly a sixth seen once. In this sample, this clonotype turned up a few times. Its antigen is unidentified. The origin of this receptor is a human donor in good health (CMV status not recorded). Some clones in this sample may be carry-over from other donors' samples. Sequencing was performed on CD8+ T cells from PBMCs.

The CDR3 loop is CASSFRQGGGYTF. The CDR3 nucleotides are TGTGCCAGCAGTTTTAGACAGGGCGGCGGCTACACCTTC. The rearrangement uses TRBV28 and TRBJ1-2; the match to TRBD1 covers 7 bases. V lost 3 bases and J lost 8; bases outside the gene matches: 6. The CDR3 is 13 residues long. Germline CDR1 is MDHEN and CDR2 is SYDVKM.